A single T cell receptor beta chain is shown here with its context. Its target is not known. With 1 base removed from V and 5 bases from J, the gap between germline ends came to 5 bases. This CDR3 has 12 amino acids. The germline CDR1 and CDR2 sequences are SQVTM and ANQGSEA. PCR was performed a second time for roughly 7 to 12 cycles using a sample-barcoded 5' primer and a J-beta primer mix. TCRdb analysed the 5' RACE reads with MiXCR anew, one entry per CDR3 protein. The sample has fewer than 600,000 distinct CDR3 sequences, about 27% seen once. The entry originates in a study of blood T cells in healthy people across ages. Study-wide results and limits: Donor CMV status, an unknown factor, possibly confounded changes in expanded clonotypes. PBMCs that were unsorted prevented a conclusive naive versus antigen-experienced comparison.

The same data also contributed to another study, on T cells of mothers and their children. This second report adds: Whatever RNA was extracted went entirely into cDNA synthesis, at about 1.4 ug per 15 ul.

Specimen: blood. The receptor's source is a boy younger than 10 in good health. The J gene is TRBJ2-2, the V gene TRBV29-1; D is unresolved. CDR3 loop: CSVEGGTGELFF. The CDR3 DNA sequence: TGCAGCGTTGAAGGGGGAACCGGGGAGCTGTTTTTT.